One and the same sample provided the 25 T cell receptor beta chains below, sequenced in a study of T cell responses to AZD1222 COVID-19 vaccine (dated by TCRdb to the early 2020s). The library was made by the immunoSEQ multiplex PCR assay. TCRdb stores this immuneACCESS table with in-frame sequences only. Part of the clones is absent; in the studies checked, under half of the shortfall reflects unresolved V genes, and no reason is known for the rest. A total of over 120,000 clones appear in this sample, 90% to 95% of them only once. Approximately 2% of the sample is held by the ten biggest clonotypes. This specimen's time point label, interpreted: baseline before first vaccination. The specimen comprised peripheral blood, sampled on day 0 of AZD1222 vaccination. Receptors were obtained from an adult in good health.

V gene TRBV19 combines with J gene TRBJ1-6; TRBD1 aligns across 8 bases. The CDR3 covers 15 residues. The trim removed 5 bases at V and 9 bases at J, leaving 9 bases unmatched. From germline, CDR1 is LNHDA and CDR2 SQIVND (reference sequence). Here the CDR3 reads CASSSRTGTGSPLHF. CDR3 coding DNA: TGTGCCAGTAGTTCCCGGACAGGGACGGGTTCACCCCTCCACTTT. The full variable domain, its missing parts supplied by reference TRBV19 and TRBJ1-6, is DGGITQSPKYLFRKEGQNVTLSCEQNLNHDAMYWYRQDPGQGLRLIYYSQIVNDFQKGDIAEGYSVSREKKESFPLTVTSAQKNPTAFYLCASSSRTGTGSPLHFGNGTRLTVT.

The chain combines TRBV9 with TRBJ2-2; D is uncertain. The V end lost 0 bases, the J end lost 2 bases, and 11 bases lay between the germline ends. The germline gives CDR1 SGDLS, CDR2 YYNGEE. This CDR3 is built from 16 residues. CDR3 region: CASSVVQLLNTGELFF. CDR3 nucleotide sequence: TGTGCCAGCAGCGTAGTTCAACTACTTAACACCGGGGAGCTGTTTTTT.

This chain links TRBV2 with TRBJ1-5; 7 bases agree with TRBD1. Germline V CDR1 and CDR2: SNHLY, FYNNEI. V shed 6 bases, J shed 4 bases, and the junction held 6 bases outside the gene matches. This CDR3 has 14 amino acids. CDR3 nucleotide sequence: TGTGCCAGCAGCCCCGGGACAGCTAATCAGCCCCAGCATTTT. This codes for CASSPGTANQPQHF.

The chain uses TRBV18 and TRBJ1-1, with D hard to call. Germline CDR1 and CDR2: KGHSH and LQKENI. V shed 2 bases and J shed 4 bases, with 11 bases lying between them. This CDR3 has 14 residues. CDR3 in DNA: TGTGCCAGCTCACCAACCGGGATTGTCACTGAAGCTTTCTTT. The encoded protein is CASSPTGIVTEAFF. Combining the CDR3 with reference TRBV18 and TRBJ1-1 gives the whole variable domain NAGVMQNPRHLVRRRGQEARLRCSPMKGHSHVYWYRQLPEEGLKFMVYLQKENIIDESGMPKERFSAEFPKEGPSILRIQQVVRGDSAAYFCASSPTGIVTEAFFGQGTRLTVV.

The chain joins TRBV28 to TRBJ1-4, with D uncertain. CDR1 MDHEN and CDR2 SYDVKM come from the germline V gene. V lost 2 bases to trimming and J lost 0 bases, with 13 bases between them. This CDR3 spans 17 amino acids. CDR3 nucleotides: TGTGCCAGCAGTTTAGGGTTGTCCGGTGCAACTAATGAAAAACTGTTTTTT. It is translated as CASSLGLSGATNEKLFF. The whole variable domain, remainder taken from reference TRBV28 and TRBJ1-4, is DVKVTQSSRYLVKRTGEKVFLECVQDMDHENMFWYRQDPGLGLRLIYFSYDVKMKEKGDIPEGYSVSREKKERFSLILESASTNQTSMYLCASSLGLSGATNEKLFFGSGTQLSVL.

Note on this clone: Mismatch with germline at one junction end may stem from a read error. This sequence joins TRBV2 and TRBJ2-3, with unresolved D. The germline CDR1 and CDR2 sequences are SNHLY and FYNNEI. This CDR3 is 14 amino acids long. CDR3 sequence reads: CASREVAGTDTQYF. CDR3 nucleotide sequence: TGTGCCAGCAGAGAAGTAGCAGGCACAGATACGCAGTATTTT.

V is TRBV6-2 or TRBV6-3 and J is TRBJ1-1; 8 nucleotides match TRBD1. Trimming removed 5 bases from V and 5 bases from J; junction bases left unmatched: 13. Germline V gene lookup returns CDR1 MNHEY and CDR2 SVGEGT. The CDR3 totals 16 residues. CDR3 in DNA: TGTGCCAGCAGTGTCCAGGGGGCATCCAAAGGAACTGAAGCTTTCTTT. Protein sequence: CASSVQGASKGTEAFF.

The chain carries TRBV5-5 and TRBJ2-2, with 14 nucleotides matching TRBD2. The germline V gene encodes CDR1 SGHKS and CDR2 YYEKEE (reference sequence). The CDR3 totals 19 residues. With V trimmed by 4 bases and J by 6 bases, 14 bases remained unmatched. CDR3 in DNA: TGTGCCAGCAGCCTCAGGACTAGCGGGGGGTTTGTAGGAGCCGGGGAGCTGTTTTTT. This codes for CASSLRTSGGFVGAGELFF. The variable domain in full, with the rest retrieved from reference TRBV5-5 and TRBJ2-2, is DAGVTQSPTHLIKTRGQQVTLRCSPISGHKSVSWYQQVLGQGPQFIFQYYEKEERGRGNFPDRFSARQFPNYSSELNVNALLLGDSALYLCASSLRTSGGFVGAGELFFGEGSRLTVL.

The V gene is TRBV2, the J gene TRBJ1-1; 7 nucleotides line up with TRBD1. The germline CDR1 and CDR2 sequences are SNHLY and FYNNEI. This CDR3 region has 13 residues. J gave up 7 bases and V 6 bases, and 8 bases lay outside the gene matches. CDR3 DNA sequence: TGTGCCAGCAGGGGACAGATGGGGTTTGAAGCTTTCTTT. Amino acid sequence: CASRGQMGFEAFF.

This chain links TRBV5-6 with TRBJ1-2; 7 nucleotides match TRBD1. Trimming took 4 bases from V and 2 from J; bases not matched to a gene: 2. This CDR3 spans 13 amino acids. Germline CDR1 SGHDT, CDR2 YYEEEE. The CDR3, as DNA: TGTGCCAGCAGCCCGGGACAGAACTATGGCTACACCTTC. It codes for CASSPGQNYGYTF. Supplemented by reference TRBV5-6 and TRBJ1-2, the full variable domain reads DAGVTQSPTHLIKTRGQQVTLRCSPKSGHDTVSWYQQALGQGPQFIFQYYEEEERQRGNFPDRFSGHQFPNYSSELNVNALLLGDSALYLCASSPGQNYGYTFGSGTRLTVV.

The chain recombines TRBV7-2 with TRBJ2-1, with TRBD2 matching 8 bases. Germline loops: CDR1 SGHTA, CDR2 FQGNSA. J was trimmed by 7 bases and V by 5 bases; bases with no gene match: 13. The CDR3 is made up of 16 amino acids. CDR3 coding DNA: TGTGCCAGCAGCACCCCCCGGGGGGGCCTGGGGAATGAGCAGTTCTTC. It specifies CASSTPRGGLGNEQFF.

The sample holds a few counts of this clone. The chain uses TRBV3-1 (or the pseudogene TRBV3-2) and TRBJ1-2; no clear D. The V gene's germline CDR1 is LGHDT and CDR2 YNNKEL (reference sequence). V was pared by 0 bases and J by 3 bases, with 8 bases between. The CDR3 runs to 14 residues. CDR3 sequence reads: CASSQEGQDYGYTF. For the CDR3, the DNA is TGTGCCAGCAGCCAAGAAGGGCAGGACTATGGCTACACCTTC.

The chain combines TRBV4-2 with TRBJ1-1; D gene unclear. Germline lookup yields CDR1 LGHNA and CDR2 YNFKEQ. CDR3 size: 14 residues. Deletions cut 0 bases from V and 2 bases from J, with 7 bases between. CDR3 amino acids: CASSQDGRNTEAFF. CDR3 nucleotide sequence: TGTGCCAGCAGCCAAGATGGCAGAAACACTGAAGCTTTCTTT.

The chain couples TRBV29-1 to TRBJ1-5, with 10 bases that match TRBD1. Per the germline V gene, CDR1 is SQVTM and CDR2 is ANQGSEA. V was pared by 3 bases and J by 8 bases, with 4 bases of the junction left unmatched. The CDR3 is 13 amino acids. The CDR3 region is CSVEVDRGEPQHF. As DNA, the CDR3 is TGCAGCGTTGAGGTGGACAGGGGGGAGCCCCAGCATTTT.

The V gene is TRBV5-1, the J gene TRBJ2-1; 8 nucleotides agree with TRBD1. The CDR3 is 16 amino acids. V lost 2 bases and J lost 7; bases outside the gene matches: 11. Per germline, CDR1 SGHRS and CDR2 YFSETQ. The CDR3 protein is CASSLGGQGPGNEQFF. The DNA for the CDR3 is TGCGCCAGCAGCTTAGGAGGACAGGGCCCAGGGAATGAGCAGTTCTTC.

In this sample, this clone turned up once. This chain links TRBV5-1 with TRBJ2-5, with TRBD2 matching 10 bases. Germline V lookup: CDR1 SGHRS, CDR2 YFSETQ. With 0 bases clipped from V and 7 bases from J, the junction kept 6 bases outside the gene matches. This CDR3 has 15 residues. The DNA for the CDR3 is TGCGCCAGCAGCTTGGTACTAGCGGGGCTTCGGACCCAGTACTTC. This sequence encodes CASSLVLAGLRTQYF.

DNA of the CDR3: TGTGCCACCAGCAGAGATGTTTTCGATTCGGGAGTAAACTATGGCTACACCTTC. Translating it yields CATSRDVFDSGVNYGYTF. The chain links TRBV15 to TRBJ1-2; no firm D call. Trimming removed 0 bases at V and 2 bases at J, with 19 bases between. CDR1 is LNHNV and CDR2 is YYDKDF in the germline V gene (reference sequence). CDR3 length equals 18 residues.

This chain's CDR3 is CASSLDGTPYEQYF. The CDR3 nucleotides are TGTGCCAGCAGCCTGGACGGCACCCCCTACGAGCAGTACTTC. The rearrangement joins TRBV7-2 to TRBJ2-7, with D unresolved. The germline V and J ends were trimmed by 5 bases and 2 bases, with 13 bases remaining between them. The CDR3 runs to 14 residues. From germline, CDR1 is SGHTA and CDR2 FQGNSA.

In this sample, this clone turned up a few times. This CDR3 is also generated by other DNA sequences in the sample. The chain joins TRBV29-1 to TRBJ1-1; D remains unclear. The CDR3 totals 11 residues. Trimming took 5 bases from V and 1 from J, leaving 5 bases between them. CDR1 and CDR2 (germline): SQVTM, ANQGSEA. DNA for the CDR3: TGCAGCGTTAGGAGGAACACTGAAGCTTTCTTT. Translating gives CSVRRNTEAFF. Full variable domain (remainder filled in from reference TRBV29-1 and TRBJ1-1): SAVISQKPSRDICQRGTSLTIQCQVDSQVTMMFWYRQQPGQSLTLIATANQGSEATYESGFVIDKFPISRPNLTFSTLTVSNMSPEDSSIYLCSVRRNTEAFFGQGTRLTVV.

The rearrangement joins TRBV6-5 to TRBJ1-5; perhaps TRBD1 as D (5 bases). Trimming stripped 1 base from V and 3 bases from J, with 10 bases between. The germline CDR1 and CDR2 sequences are MNHEY and SVGAGI. The CDR3 contains 15 residues. The CDR3 DNA is TGTGCCAGCAGTTACTTCAGGGTTGACAATCAGCCCCAGCATTTT. It yields the protein CASSYFRVDNQPQHF.

The chain is built from TRBV20-1 and TRBJ1-2; 7 bases fit TRBD1. The V segment lost 3 bases and the J segment 8 bases; nucleotides outside the gene matches: 3. This CDR3 has 11 amino acids. Germline V gene data show CDR1 as DFQATT and CDR2 as SNEGSKA (reference sequence). The CDR3 is CSASEGAGYTF. For the CDR3, the DNA is TGCAGTGCTAGCGAGGGGGCGGGCTACACCTTC.

J is TRBJ1-1 and V is TRBV7-8; D uncertain. V was shortened by 3 bases and J by 0 bases, with 14 bases between the two germline ends. Germline CDR1 and CDR2: SGHVS and FQNEAQ. The CDR3 sequence is 16 residues long. The CDR3: CASSFAFPTMNTEAFF. The DNA for the CDR3 is TGTGCCAGCAGCTTTGCTTTTCCGACAATGAACACTGAAGCTTTCTTT. The whole variable domain, filled in from reference TRBV7-8 and TRBJ1-1, reads GAGVSQSPRYKVAKRGQDVALRCDPISGHVSLFWYQQALGQGPEFLTYFQNEAQLDKSGLPSDRFFAERPEGSVSTLKIQRTQQEDSAVYLCASSFAFPTMNTEAFFGQGTRLTVV.

This clone was seen only once. The rearrangement uses TRBV5-1 and TRBJ2-3, with 9 positions matching TRBD2. J lost 5 bases, V lost 4 bases, and 11 bases had no gene match. Germline V gives CDR1 SGHRS, CDR2 YFSETQ. The CDR3 is 16 residues long. The CDR3 loop reads CASSPGSGGFGDTQYF. The CDR3 DNA reads as TGCGCCAGCAGCCCGGGCAGCGGGGGGTTCGGAGATACGCAGTATTTT.

The J gene is TRBJ2-6, the V gene TRBV3-1 (or the pseudogene TRBV3-2); D remains unclear. Trimming removed 4 bases at V and 0 bases at J, with 13 bases between. From germline, CDR1 is LGHDT and CDR2 YNNKEL (reference sequence). The CDR3 has 17 amino acids. This CDR3 reads CASSPPPIASGANVLTF. The CDR3 DNA reads as TGTGCCAGCAGCCCGCCCCCTATAGCCTCTGGGGCCAACGTCCTGACTTTC.

CDR3 loop: CASSPTSGGYTDTQYF. The CDR3 DNA reads as TGTGCCAGCAGCCCGACTAGCGGGGGGTATACAGATACGCAGTATTTT. The V gene is TRBV14, the J gene TRBJ2-3; the match to TRBD2 covers 13 bases. This CDR3 comprises 16 residues. CDR1 and CDR2 from the germline V gene are SGHDN and FVKESK. V was clipped by 4 bases and J by 3 bases; unmatched bases: 4.